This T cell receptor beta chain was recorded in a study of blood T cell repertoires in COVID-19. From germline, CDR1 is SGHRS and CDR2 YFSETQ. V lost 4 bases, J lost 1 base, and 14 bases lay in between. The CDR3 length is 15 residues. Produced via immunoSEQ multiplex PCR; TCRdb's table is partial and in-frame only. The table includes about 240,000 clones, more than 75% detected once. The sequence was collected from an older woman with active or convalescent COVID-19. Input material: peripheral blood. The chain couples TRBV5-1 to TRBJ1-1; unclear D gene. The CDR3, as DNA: TGCGCCAGCAGCCCCGGATCGAGGGCGAACACTGAAGCTTTCTTT. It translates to CASSPGSRANTEAFF.